There are a few counts of the clone carrying this TCR beta chain. Its antigen is as yet unknown. This specimen comes from a study of shared clonotypes between healthy human individuals. The study, taken as a whole, reports: Sorted-subset sequencing, rarefaction showed, was incomplete despite large depth. An anticipated effect of sequencing depth on clonotype sharing among donors was recognized.

Repertoires were generated with immunoSEQ multiplex PCR, while TCRdb's copy carries only in-frame clones and drops some. This table holds 650,000 to 800,000 clones, around 70% found once. Negatively enriched CD4+ T cells were divided by CD45RA into naive and memory. This sequence originates from a woman in her twenties or thirties in good health. Input material: memory CD4+ T cells sorted from blood. As for subset: CD45RA-negative fraction.

The CDR3 loop reads CASTRTRNNEQFF. The CDR3 DNA sequence: TGTGCCAGCACCCGAACCAGGAACAATGAGCAGTTCTTC. This rearrangement joins TRBV2 to TRBJ2-1, with D hard to call. Trimming took off 7 bases at V and 5 bases at J, with 12 bases between the two ends. There are 13 residues in the CDR3. The V gene's germline CDR1 is SNHLY and CDR2 FYNNEI.